This T cell receptor (beta chain) was retrieved from a study of T cell repertoires in ileal Crohn's disease. About the study: M6 samples are neoterminal ileum biopsies from postoperative colonoscopy. General study findings and limits: High-frequency clones were more common in sorted CD8 than CD4 cells.

Time point reported: neoterminal ileum biopsy at postoperative endoscopy, about 6 months after surgery. Each sample's TCRB immunosequencing used about 0.5 micrograms of biopsy DNA. Measured with immunoSEQ multiplex PCR; TCRdb has only the in-frame clones, and not every one. Here the sample spans 15,000 to 20,000 clones, 55% to 85% being singletons. On this clone itself: Its antigen is as yet unknown.

The receptor's source is an adult with Crohn's disease. Sequenced input: ileal tissue.

CDR3 DNA: TGTGCCATCAGCGGAAAGCGGGAACAGAGCACAGATACGCAGTATTTT. Translation: CAISGKREQSTDTQYF. The chain has TRBV10-3 and TRBJ2-3, with 7 bases lining up with TRBD2. The CDR3 covers 16 residues. Per the germline V gene, CDR1 is ENHRY and CDR2 is SYGVKD. Trimming took 6 bases from V and 0 from J; bases not matched to a gene: 9.